These 5 T cell receptor beta chains share one sample of origin, sequenced in a study of blood T cell repertoires in COVID-19. Clones were sequenced by immunoSEQ multiplex PCR, and TCRdb holds only the in-frame ones, with some missing. The sample records under 100,000 clones, 81% being singletons. Material for sequencing was peripheral blood. The receptors come from a man older than 75 with active or convalescent COVID-19.

The rearrangement links TRBV9 to TRBJ2-5, with 7 nucleotides matching TRBD2. The CDR3 covers 18 residues. J was trimmed by 0 bases and V by 0 bases; bases with no gene match: 11. In germline, CDR1 is SGDLS, CDR2 YYNGEE. In nucleotides, the CDR3 is TGTGCCAGCAGCGTAGCAGGAGGGGCGGGGGAGTACCAAGAGACCCAGTACTTC. Translated: CASSVAGGAGEYQETQYF.

This chain links TRBV9 with TRBJ1-5; the match to TRBD1 covers 10 bases. J lost 6 bases, V lost 9 bases, and 18 bases had no gene match. Germline CDR1 is SGDLS and CDR2 is YYNGEE. The CDR3 covers 17 residues. CDR3 sequence reads: CATGNRQGALPGQPQHF. The DNA for the CDR3 is TGTGCCACCGGCAATCGACAGGGGGCGCTTCCCGGTCAGCCCCAGCATTTT.

The table lists this clone with a few counts. This chain joins TRBV5-5 and TRBJ1-2; 7 nucleotides agree with TRBD1. Trimming removed 0 bases from V and 4 bases from J; junction bases left unmatched: 6. CDR3 length: 15 residues. Germline V CDR1 and CDR2: SGHKS, YYEKEE (reference sequence). CDR3 residues: CASSLEGYRGYGYTF. CDR3 DNA: TGTGCCAGCAGCTTGGAAGGCTACAGGGGCTATGGCTACACCTTC.

The genes are TRBV18 and TRBJ1-5; 7 nucleotides match TRBD1. CDR1 and CDR2 from the germline V gene are KGHSH and LQKENI. This CDR3 spans 17 amino acids. With V trimmed by 5 bases and J by 0 bases, 10 bases remained unmatched. CDR3 protein: CASSFGGQDHSNQPQHF. The CDR3 nucleotides are TGTGCCAGCTCATTCGGTGGACAGGATCATAGCAATCAGCCCCAGCATTTT.

The chain recombines TRBV18 with TRBJ1-6; TRBD1 is a possible D gene (6 bases). The CDR3 is made up of 21 amino acids. The germline CDR1 and CDR2 sequences are KGHSH and LQKENI. V gave up 4 bases and J gave up 1 base, with 26 bases separating them. CDR3 sequence: CASSRWARDPGRGSYNSPLHF. DNA of the CDR3: TGTGCCAGCTCACGCTGGGCGAGGGACCCAGGAAGGGGGTCCTATAATTCACCCCTCCACTTT.